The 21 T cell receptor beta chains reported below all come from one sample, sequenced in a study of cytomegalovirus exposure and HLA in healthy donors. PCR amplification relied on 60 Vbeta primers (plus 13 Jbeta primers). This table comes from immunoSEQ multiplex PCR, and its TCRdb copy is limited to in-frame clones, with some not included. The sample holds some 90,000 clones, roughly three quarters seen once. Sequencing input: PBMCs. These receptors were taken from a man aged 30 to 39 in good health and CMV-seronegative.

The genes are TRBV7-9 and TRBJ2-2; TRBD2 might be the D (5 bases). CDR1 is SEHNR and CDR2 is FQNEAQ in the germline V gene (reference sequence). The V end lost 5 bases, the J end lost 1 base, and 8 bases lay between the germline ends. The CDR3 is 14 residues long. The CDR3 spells CASSKEVNTGELFF. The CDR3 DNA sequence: TGTGCCAGCAGCAAGGAGGTGAACACCGGGGAGCTGTTTTTT.

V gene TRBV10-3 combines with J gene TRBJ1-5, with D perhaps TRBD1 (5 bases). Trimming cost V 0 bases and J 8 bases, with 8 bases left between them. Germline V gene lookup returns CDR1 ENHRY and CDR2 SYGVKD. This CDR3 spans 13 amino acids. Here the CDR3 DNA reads TGTGCCATCAGTGAGTCGACCAGGGAGCCCCAGCATTTT. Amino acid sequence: CAISESTREPQHF.

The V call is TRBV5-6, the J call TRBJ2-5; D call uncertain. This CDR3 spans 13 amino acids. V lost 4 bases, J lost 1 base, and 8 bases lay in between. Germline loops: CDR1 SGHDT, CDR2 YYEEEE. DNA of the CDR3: TGTGCCAGCAGCAGAGGCAGCCAAGAGACCCAGTACTTC. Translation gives CASSRGSQETQYF.

CDR3 loop: CASSISGGVAYLEQYF. CDR3 sequence (DNA): TGTGCCAGTAGTATCTCAGGCGGGGTAGCCTATCTCGAGCAGTACTTC. This chain joins TRBV19 and TRBJ2-7; a weak D match, TRBD2 (6 bases). The germline CDR1 and CDR2 sequences are LNHDA and SQIVND (reference sequence). This CDR3 is 16 amino acids long. Between the trimmed V and J ends, which lost 3 bases and 6 bases, there was a span of 21 bases.

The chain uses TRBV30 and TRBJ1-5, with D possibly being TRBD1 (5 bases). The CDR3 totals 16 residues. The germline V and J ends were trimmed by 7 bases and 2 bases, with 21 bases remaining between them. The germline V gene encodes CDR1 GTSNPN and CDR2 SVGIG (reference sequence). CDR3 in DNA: TGTGCCTCCTCCTATGGGAGGGTGGGGGGCAATCAGCCCCAGCATTTT. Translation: CASSYGRVGGNQPQHF.

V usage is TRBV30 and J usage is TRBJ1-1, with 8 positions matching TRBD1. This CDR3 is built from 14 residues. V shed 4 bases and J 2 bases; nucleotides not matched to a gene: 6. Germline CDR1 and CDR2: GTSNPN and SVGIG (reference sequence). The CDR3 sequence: CAWTRTGINTEAFF. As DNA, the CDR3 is TGTGCCTGGACCCGGACAGGGATCAACACTGAAGCTTTCTTT.

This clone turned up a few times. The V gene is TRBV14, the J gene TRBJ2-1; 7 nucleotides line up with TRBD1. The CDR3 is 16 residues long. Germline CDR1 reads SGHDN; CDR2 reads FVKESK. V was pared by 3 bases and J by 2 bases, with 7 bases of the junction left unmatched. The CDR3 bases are TGTGCCAGCAGCCAGGAGAGGACAGGAACCTACAATGAGCAGTTCTTC. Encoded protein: CASSQERTGTYNEQFF.

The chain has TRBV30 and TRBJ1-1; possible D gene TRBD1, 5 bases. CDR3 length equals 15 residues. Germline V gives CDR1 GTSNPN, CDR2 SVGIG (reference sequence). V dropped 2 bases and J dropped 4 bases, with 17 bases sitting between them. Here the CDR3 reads CAWSMGGTAVTEAFF. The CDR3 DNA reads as TGTGCCTGGAGTATGGGGGGGACGGCGGTCACTGAAGCTTTCTTT.

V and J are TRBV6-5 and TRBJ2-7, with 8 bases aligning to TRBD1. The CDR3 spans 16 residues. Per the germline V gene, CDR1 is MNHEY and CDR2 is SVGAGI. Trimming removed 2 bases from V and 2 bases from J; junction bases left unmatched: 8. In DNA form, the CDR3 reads TGTGCCAGCAGTTACGCCAGGGGGCAAGGGACCTACGAGCAGTACTTC. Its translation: CASSYARGQGTYEQYF.

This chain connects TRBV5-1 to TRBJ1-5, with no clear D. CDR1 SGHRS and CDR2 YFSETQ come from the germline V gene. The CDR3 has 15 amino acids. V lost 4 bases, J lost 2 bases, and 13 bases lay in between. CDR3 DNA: TGCGCCAGCAGCCCGGAGCCTTCGGGCAATCAGCCCCAGCATTTT. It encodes CASSPEPSGNQPQHF.

The CDR3 loop reads CASSFQGGSPETQYF. The DNA for the CDR3 is TGCGCCAGCAGCTTCCAGGGGGGTAGTCCGGAGACCCAGTACTTC. This sequence joins TRBV5-1 and TRBJ2-5; D is perhaps TRBD1 (7 bases). V lost 2 bases and J lost 5, with 16 bases in between. This CDR3 region has 15 residues. CDR1 is SGHRS, CDR2 YFSETQ, per germline.

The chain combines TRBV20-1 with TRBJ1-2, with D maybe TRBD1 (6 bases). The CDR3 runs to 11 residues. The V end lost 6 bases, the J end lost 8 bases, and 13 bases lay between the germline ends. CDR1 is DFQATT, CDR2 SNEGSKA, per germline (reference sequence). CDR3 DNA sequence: TGCAGTGCCGGGGGGCCCCCGGGCTACACCTTC. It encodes CSAGGPPGYTF.

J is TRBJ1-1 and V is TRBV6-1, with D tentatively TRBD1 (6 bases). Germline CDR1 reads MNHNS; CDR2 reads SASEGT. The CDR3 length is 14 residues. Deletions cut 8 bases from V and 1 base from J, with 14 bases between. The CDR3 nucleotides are TGTGCCAGCGGGAGGGGGAATTCGAACACTGAAGCTTTCTTT. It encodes CASGRGNSNTEAFF.

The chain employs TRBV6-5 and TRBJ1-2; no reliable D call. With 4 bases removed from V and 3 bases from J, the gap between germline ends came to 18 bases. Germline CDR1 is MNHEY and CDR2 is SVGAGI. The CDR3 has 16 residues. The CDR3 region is CASSLEGRVDHYGYTF. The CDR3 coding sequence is TGTGCCAGCAGTTTGGAAGGGAGGGTTGATCACTATGGCTACACCTTC.

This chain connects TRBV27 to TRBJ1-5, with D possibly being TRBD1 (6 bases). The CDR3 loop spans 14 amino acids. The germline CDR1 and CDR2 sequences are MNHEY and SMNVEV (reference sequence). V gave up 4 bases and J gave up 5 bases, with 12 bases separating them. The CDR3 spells CASSWVAGDQPQHF. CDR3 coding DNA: TGTGCCAGCAGTTGGGTCGCAGGGGATCAGCCCCAGCATTTT.

CDR3: CASSLGQAQETQYF. The DNA of the CDR3 is TGTGCCAGCAGCTTAGGGCAGGCCCAAGAGACCCAGTACTTC. The chain has TRBV11-2 and TRBJ2-5; D is uncertain. This CDR3 has 14 amino acids. Trimming took off 1 base at V and 1 base at J, with 7 bases between the two ends. Per the germline V gene, CDR1 is SGHAT and CDR2 is FQNNGV.

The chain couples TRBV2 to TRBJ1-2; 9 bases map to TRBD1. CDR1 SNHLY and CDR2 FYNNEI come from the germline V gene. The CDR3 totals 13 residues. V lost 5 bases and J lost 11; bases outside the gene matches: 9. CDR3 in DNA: TGTGCCAGCAGTAGGGACAGGGCCCCGGGGTACACCTTC. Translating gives CASSRDRAPGYTF.

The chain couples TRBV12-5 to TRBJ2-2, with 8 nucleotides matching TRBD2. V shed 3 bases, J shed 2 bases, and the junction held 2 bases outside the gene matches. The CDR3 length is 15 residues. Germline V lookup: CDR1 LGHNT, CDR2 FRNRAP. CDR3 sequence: CASGFGLANTGELFF. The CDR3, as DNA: TGTGCTAGTGGTTTCGGACTAGCTAACACCGGGGAGCTGTTTTTT. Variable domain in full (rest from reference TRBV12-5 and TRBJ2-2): DARVTQTPRHKVTEMGQEVTMRCQPILGHNTVFWYRQTMMQGLELLAYFRNRAPLDDSGMPKDRFSAEMPDATLATLKIQPSEPRDSAVYFCASGFGLANTGELFFGEGSRLTVL.

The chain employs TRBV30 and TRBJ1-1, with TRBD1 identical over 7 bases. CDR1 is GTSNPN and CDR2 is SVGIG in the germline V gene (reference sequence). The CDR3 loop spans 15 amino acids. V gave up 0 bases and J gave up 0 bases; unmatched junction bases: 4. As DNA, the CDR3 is TGTGCCTGGAGTGTGGGACAGCTAATGAACACTGAAGCTTTCTTT. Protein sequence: CAWSVGQLMNTEAFF.

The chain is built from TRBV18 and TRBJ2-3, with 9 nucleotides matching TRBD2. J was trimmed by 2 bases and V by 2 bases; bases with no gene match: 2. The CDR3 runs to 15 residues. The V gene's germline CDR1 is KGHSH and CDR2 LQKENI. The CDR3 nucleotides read TGTGCCAGCTCACCAAAGCGGGGGGACACAGATACGCAGTATTTT. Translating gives CASSPKRGDTDTQYF.

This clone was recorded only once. The CDR3 loop is CASSFGITGLSTDTQYF. The CDR3 nucleotides are TGTGCCAGCAGTTTTGGAATAACGGGTCTTAGCACAGATACGCAGTATTTT. The chain recombines TRBV28 with TRBJ2-3; D gene uncertain. Germline assignment: CDR1 MDHEN and CDR2 SYDVKM. This CDR3 has 17 residues. Trimming shortened V by 3 bases and J by 0 bases, and 16 bases separated the two germline ends. Drawing the rest from reference TRBV28 and TRBJ2-3, the complete variable domain is DVKVTQSSRYLVKRTGEKVFLECVQDMDHENMFWYRQDPGLGLRLIYFSYDVKMKEKGDIPEGYSVSREKKERFSLILESASTNQTSMYLCASSFGITGLSTDTQYFGPGTRLTVL.